Below, 22 T cell receptor beta chains from the same sample are listed, as sequenced in a study of T cells in Graves' hyperthyroidism and ophthalmopathy. Amplification of TCR beta CDR3 regions used RNA as the template. The HTBI set primed first-round TCR CDR3 RT-PCR. TCRdb passed the multiplex PCR reads through MiXCR, listing each CDR3 protein once. The data contain about 290,000 distinct CDR3 sequences, 15% of them singletons. Input material: blood. All receptors come from a woman aged 45-65 years with Graves' hyperthyroidism that later progressed to Graves' ophthalmopathy.

This clonotype has ten or more counts. The genes are TRBV5-1 and TRBJ2-3; a possible D gene is TRBD1 (5 bases). CDR1 is SGHRS and CDR2 is YFSETQ in the germline V gene. The CDR3 runs 16 residues. V lost 0 bases and J lost 2, with 13 bases in between. The chain's CDR3 is CASSLGTRPYTDTQYF. The CDR3 DNA is TGCGCCAGCAGCTTGGGGACAAGACCCTACACAGATACGCAGTATTTT.

This clonotype was recorded many times. The chain links TRBV2 to TRBJ1-1, with D tentatively TRBD1 (5 bases). The CDR3 loop spans 11 amino acids. The germline V and J ends were trimmed by 6 bases and 7 bases, with 9 bases remaining between them. Germline V lookup: CDR1 SNHLY, CDR2 FYNNEI. The CDR3 here is CASSYDSEAFF. In nucleotides, the CDR3 is TGTGCCAGCAGCTACGACAGTGAAGCTTTCTTT. Looking up the rest from reference TRBV2 and TRBJ1-1 gives the full variable domain: EPEVTQTPSHQVTQMGQEVILRCVPISNHLYFYWYRQILGQKVEFLVSFYNNEISEKSEIFDDQFSVERPDGSNFTLKIRSTKLEDSAMYFCASSYDSEAFFGQGTRLTVV.

In its sample, this clonotype was seen many times. The chain joins TRBV6-5 to TRBJ2-7, with 8 nucleotides matching TRBD2. This CDR3 contains 17 residues. The germline gives CDR1 MNHEY, CDR2 SVGAGI. J gave up 3 bases and V 2 bases, and 12 bases lay outside the gene matches. In nucleotides, the CDR3 is TGTGCCAGCAGTTACCCTCTAGGTGGGCGGGAGGACTACGAGCAGTACTTC. Its translation: CASSYPLGGREDYEQYF.

This clonotype showed up many times. The chain links TRBV20-1 to TRBJ2-7; 7 nucleotides line up with TRBD1. The CDR3 totals 11 residues. Germline CDR1 and CDR2: DFQATT and SNEGSKA (reference sequence). J was trimmed by 5 bases and V by 5 bases; bases with no gene match: 3. The CDR3 coding sequence is TGCAGTGCTCGAACAGGGGACGAGCAGTACTTC. Translation gives CSARTGDEQYF.

The V and J genes are TRBV9 and TRBJ2-3; D not certain. The CDR3 covers 13 residues. The germline gives CDR1 SGDLS, CDR2 YYNGEE. V was trimmed by 0 bases and J by 4 bases, leaving 6 bases between them. The CDR3 region has the DNA TGTGCCAGCAGCGTAGGTGTCCCAGATACGCAGTATTTT. Its translation: CASSVGVPDTQYF.

This clonotype has more than one count but fewer than ten. The chain recombines TRBV30 with TRBJ1-1; D is possibly TRBD1 (5 bases). The CDR3 is made up of 12 amino acids. The V end lost 3 bases, the J end lost 5 bases, and 10 bases lay between the germline ends. The germline V gene encodes CDR1 GTSNPN and CDR2 SVGIG (reference sequence). The CDR3 DNA is TGTGCCTGGAGCCCAGGGCAGACTGAAGCTTTCTTT. Translating gives CAWSPGQTEAFF.

This rearrangement joins TRBV7-9 to TRBJ1-3, with D possibly matching TRBD1 (6 bases). This CDR3 has 15 residues. The germline V gene encodes CDR1 SEHNR and CDR2 FQNEAQ (reference sequence). V lost 1 base and J 0 bases, leaving 7 bases between the germline ends. The CDR3 bases are TGTGCCAGCAGCTTAGGAGGGGGCTCTGGAAACACCATATATTTT. This sequence encodes CASSLGGGSGNTIYF.

This clonotype has ten or more counts. The rearrangement uses TRBV5-1 and TRBJ1-4; 7 bases agree with TRBD1. The CDR3 has 14 residues. Germline V gene lookup returns CDR1 SGHRS and CDR2 YFSETQ. The V and J ends lost 1 base and 8 bases, in that order; junction bases with no gene match: 5. The CDR3 region is CASSLWGQREKLFF. The DNA for the CDR3 is TGCGCCAGCAGCTTGTGGGGACAGCGGGAAAAACTGTTTTTT.

This clonotype has ten or more counts. The chain carries TRBV20-1 and TRBJ2-1; 7 bases agree with TRBD2. The trim removed 3 bases at V and 7 bases at J, leaving 9 bases unmatched. The length of the CDR3 is 14 residues. The V gene's germline CDR1 is DFQATT and CDR2 SNEGSKA (reference sequence). This CDR3 reads CSASGRTRQNEQFF. The CDR3 DNA reads as TGCAGTGCTAGTGGGAGGACTAGGCAAAATGAGCAGTTCTTC.

This clonotype was observed a handful of times. This chain uses TRBV5-1 with TRBJ2-5; tentative D call: TRBD2 (5 bases). V lost 0 bases and J 5 bases, leaving 17 bases between the germline ends. Germline assignment: CDR1 SGHRS and CDR2 YFSETQ. The CDR3 runs to 16 residues. The CDR3 DNA is TGCGCCAGCAGCTTGGAAGGCCGGTCGGGGTGGGAGACCCAGTACTTC. Protein product: CASSLEGRSGWETQYF. Supplemented by reference TRBV5-1 and TRBJ2-5, the full variable domain reads KAGVTQTPRYLIKTRGQQVTLSCSPISGHRSVSWYQQTPGQGLQFLFEYFSETQRNKGNFPGRFSGRQFSNSRSEMNVSTLELGDSALYLCASSLEGRSGWETQYFGPGTRLLVL.

This clonotype has ten or more counts. The J gene is TRBJ2-1, the V gene TRBV18; 8 nucleotides agree with TRBD1. Germline CDR1 reads KGHSH; CDR2 reads LQKENI. The V and J ends lost 6 bases and 12 bases, in that order; junction bases with no gene match: 16. CDR3 size: 15 residues. The CDR3 DNA reads TGTGCCAGCTCGTCACAGGGGGATAAGGCAATGGTGCAGTTCTTC. Its translation: CASSSQGDKAMVQFF.

The chain is built from TRBV6-2 or TRBV6-3 and TRBJ1-2; perhaps TRBD1 as D (6 bases). This CDR3 is built from 12 residues. CDR1 MNHEY and CDR2 SVGEGT come from the germline V gene. The V gene lost 6 bases and the J gene lost 8 bases, with 13 bases spanning the gap. CDR3 amino acids: CASSQRTDGYTF. In DNA, the CDR3 is TGTGCCAGCAGCCAACGGACAGACGGCTACACCTTC.

Many counts were recorded for this clonotype. CDR3 DNA: TGTGCCAGCAGCCGCCCGACAGGGTCTGGAAACACCATATATTTT. Translating it yields CASSRPTGSGNTIYF. V usage is TRBV3-1 and J usage is TRBJ1-3, with 7 bases that match TRBD1. The germline gives CDR1 LGHDT, CDR2 YNNKEL (reference sequence). This CDR3 region has 15 residues. Trimming at V came to 4 bases and at J to 1 base, leaving 4 bases not matched to a gene.

This clonotype came up a few times. The V call is TRBV20-1, the J call TRBJ2-1; D gene uncertain. V was cut by 4 bases and J by 8 bases, with 21 bases left in between. Germline-derived CDR1 and CDR2 are DFQATT and SNEGSKA (reference sequence). The CDR3 is made up of 15 amino acids. The CDR3 is CSANSAPVGVDEQFF. DNA for the CDR3: TGCAGTGCTAATTCCGCGCCCGTAGGAGTCGATGAGCAGTTCTTC.

CDR3 sequence reads: CASSLHTTLEQYF. The CDR3 nucleotides are TGTGCCAGCAGTTTACATACAACCTTGGAGCAGTACTTC. The rearrangement uses TRBV27 and TRBJ2-7; D remains ambiguous. The CDR3 sequence is 13 residues long. V lost 2 bases and J lost 7, with 12 bases in between. Germline lookup yields CDR1 MNHEY and CDR2 SMNVEV (reference sequence).

This clonotype was observed at least ten times. This chain connects TRBV7-9 to TRBJ1-6, with D hard to call. Germline V gives CDR1 SEHNR, CDR2 FQNEAQ (reference sequence). V dropped 0 bases and J dropped 11 bases, with 8 bases sitting between them. The CDR3 is 13 residues long. CDR3 DNA sequence: TGTGCCAGCAGCTTAGCAGATCTGGCACCCCTCCACTTT. Amino acid sequence: CASSLADLAPLHF.

This clonotype was counted many times. The chain uses TRBV7-9 and TRBJ2-3; D is perhaps TRBD1 (6 bases). V lost 6 bases and J lost 3, with 19 bases in between. Germline CDR1 is SEHNR and CDR2 is FQNEAQ (reference sequence). This CDR3 has 16 amino acids. CDR3 bases: TGTGCCAGCAGTCATATGACAGGAGACTGGACAGATACGCAGTATTTT. As protein: CASSHMTGDWTDTQYF.

The rearrangement links TRBV20-1 to TRBJ2-3; D unclear. Germline V gene data show CDR1 as DFQATT and CDR2 as SNEGSKA (reference sequence). The ends were cut back, 1 base at V and 0 bases at J, with 8 bases in the middle. The CDR3 is 14 amino acids. The CDR3 nucleotides are TGCAGTGCTAGAGTGCCGGCTAGCACAGATACGCAGTATTTT. It translates to CSARVPASTDTQYF.

In this sample, this clonotype turned up many times. In DNA form, the CDR3 reads TGTGCCAGCAGCTTGTCGGTCGGCACAGATACGCAGTATTTT. Its protein is CASSLSVGTDTQYF. V is TRBV5-5 and J is TRBJ2-3; D not resolved. CDR1 and CDR2 (germline): SGHKS, YYEKEE (reference sequence). V lost 1 base to trimming and J lost 1 base, with 7 bases between them. The CDR3 runs to 14 residues.

This clonotype was seen many times. The V call is TRBV7-3, the J call TRBJ2-3; D might be TRBD1 (5 bases). This CDR3 has 16 amino acids. V was clipped by 5 bases and J by 2 bases, with 17 bases between them. Germline V CDR1 and CDR2: SGHTA, FQGTGA. In DNA, the CDR3 is TGTGCCAGCAGCCTGACAGTCCCAAGGCACACAGATACGCAGTATTTT. Protein: CASSLTVPRHTDTQYF.

This clonotype was counted many times. The chain combines TRBV20-1 with TRBJ1-5, with D possibly TRBD1 on 6 matching bases. Germline CDR1 reads DFQATT; CDR2 reads SNEGSKA (reference sequence). This CDR3 comprises 14 residues. V was clipped by 5 bases and J by 7 bases, with 18 bases between them. CDR3 nucleotide sequence: TGCAGTGCTCCGAATGGGGGCGCGGGGCAGCCCCAGCATTTT. It yields the protein CSAPNGGAGQPQHF.

This clonotype showed up many times. The chain couples TRBV11-2 to TRBJ2-7, with 8 nucleotides matching TRBD1. Trimming at V came to 1 base and at J to 6 bases, leaving 8 bases not matched to a gene. CDR3 length: 15 amino acids. Germline assignment: CDR1 SGHAT and CDR2 FQNNGV. The CDR3 sequence is CASSLATGQGREQYF. The DNA of the CDR3 is TGTGCCAGCAGCTTAGCCACAGGACAGGGACGCGAGCAGTACTTC. The full variable domain, completed using reference TRBV11-2 and TRBJ2-7, is EAGVAQSPRYKIIEKRQSVAFWCNPISGHATLYWYQQILGQGPKLLIQFQNNGVVDDSQLPKDRFSAERLKGVDSTLKIQPAKLEDSAVYLCASSLATGQGREQYFGPGTRLTVT.